Below, one T cell receptor beta chain is given with its context. This entry belongs to a study of blood T cell repertoires in COVID-19. Study background: T cells, B-cell-depleted T cells, or PBMCs supplied cDNA or gDNA.

Generated by immunoSEQ multiplex PCR, the TCRdb table keeps only in-frame clones and is missing some. Of around 170,000 clones in the sample, roughly 88% were seen once. Sequencing was done on a sample of peripheral blood. The TCR sequence derives from a woman aged 55-69 years with acute or convalescent COVID-19.

The CDR3 DNA reads TGTGCCAGCAGCCCCCGGGCCGGGACAGCCCACACAGATACGCAGTATTTT. Encoded protein: CASSPRAGTAHTDTQYF. J is TRBJ2-3 and V is TRBV11-3; 7 positions match TRBD1. The CDR3 consists of 17 residues. Germline values: CDR1 SGHNT, CDR2 YENEEA. With V trimmed by 5 bases and J by 2 bases, 13 bases remained unmatched.